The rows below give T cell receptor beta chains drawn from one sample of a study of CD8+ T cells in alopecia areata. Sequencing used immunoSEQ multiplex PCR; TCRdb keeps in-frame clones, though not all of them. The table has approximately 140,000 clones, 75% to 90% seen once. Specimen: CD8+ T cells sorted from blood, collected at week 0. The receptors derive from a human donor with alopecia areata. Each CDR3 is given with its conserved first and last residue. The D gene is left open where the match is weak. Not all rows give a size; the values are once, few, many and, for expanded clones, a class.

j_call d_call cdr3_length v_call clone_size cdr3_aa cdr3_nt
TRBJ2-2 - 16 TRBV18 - CASSPWAAVNTGELFF TGTGCCAGCTCCCCCTGGGCAGCGGTGAACACCGGGGAGCTGTTTTTT
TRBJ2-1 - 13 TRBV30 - CAWSPTGVGEQFF TGTGCCTGGAGTCCGACGGGAGTTGGAGAGCAGTTCTTC
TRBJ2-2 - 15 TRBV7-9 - CASSLAGSGTGELFF TGTGCCAGCAGCTTAGCGGGTTCGGGCACCGGGGAGCTGTTTTTT
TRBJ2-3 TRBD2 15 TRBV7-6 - CASSSGTSGTDTQYF TGTGCCAGCAGCAGTGGGACTAGCGGCACAGATACGCAGTATTTT
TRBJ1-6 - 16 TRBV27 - CASSPRGEAANSPLHF TGTGCCAGCAGTCCGCGGGGGGAGGCCGCTAATTCACCCCTCCACTTT
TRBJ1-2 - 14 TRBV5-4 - CASSLRDGVYGYTF TGTGCCAGCAGCTTGCGGGACGGAGTTTATGGCTACACCTTC
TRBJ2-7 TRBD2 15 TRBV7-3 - CASSFGLAGEFEQYF TGTGCCAGCAGCTTCGGACTAGCGGGAGAATTCGAGCAGTACTTC
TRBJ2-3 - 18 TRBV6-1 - CASSEAMVRGPRTDTQYF TGTGCCAGCAGTGAAGCTATGGTAAGAGGGCCTCGCACAGATACGCAGTATTTT
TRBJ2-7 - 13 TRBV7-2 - CASSPPDRYEQYF TGTGCCAGCAGCCCACCCGATAGATACGAGCAGTACTTC
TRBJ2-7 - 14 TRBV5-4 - CASSDKTGRNEQYF TGTGCCAGCAGCGATAAAACAGGGAGAAACGAGCAGTACTTC
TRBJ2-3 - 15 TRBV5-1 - CASSLDPGATDTQYF TGCGCCAGCAGCTTGGATCCGGGGGCCACAGATACGCAGTATTTT
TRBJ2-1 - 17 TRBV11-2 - CASSSTPGREPRHEQFF TGTGCCAGCAGTTCCACCCCGGGACGGGAGCCCCGTCATGAGCAGTTCTTC
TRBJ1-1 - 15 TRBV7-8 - CASSPALSPNTEAFF TGTGCCAGCAGTCCCGCACTGAGCCCGAACACTGAAGCTTTCTTT
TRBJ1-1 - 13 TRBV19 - CASSSQGNTEAFF TGTGCCAGTAGTTCACAGGGGAACACTGAAGCTTTCTTT
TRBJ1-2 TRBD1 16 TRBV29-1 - CSVDSGQRPKNYGYTF TGCAGCGTTGATTCGGGACAGCGGCCAAAAAACTATGGCTACACCTTC
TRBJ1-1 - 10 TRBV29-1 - CGVRYTEAFF TGCGGCGTTCGGTACACTGAAGCTTTCTTT
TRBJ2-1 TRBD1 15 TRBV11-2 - CASSSGGAIIDEQFF TGTGCCAGCAGCTCAGGGGGCGCGATTATCGATGAGCAGTTCTTC
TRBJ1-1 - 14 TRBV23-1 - CASVVRGVYTEAFF TGCGCCAGCGTGGTTCGGGGGGTGTACACTGAAGCTTTCTTT
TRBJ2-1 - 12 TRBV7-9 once CASSWLVNEQFF TGTGCCAGCAGCTGGCTTGTGAATGAGCAGTTCTTC
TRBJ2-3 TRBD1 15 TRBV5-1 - CASSLATGGTDTQYF TGCGCCAGCAGCTTGGCAACAGGGGGCACAGATACGCAGTATTTT
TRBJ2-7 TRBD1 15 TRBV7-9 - CASSLAPGTGGEQYF TGTGCCAGCAGCTTAGCCCCCGGGACAGGGGGCGAGCAGTACTTC
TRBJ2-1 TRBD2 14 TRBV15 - CATSGASGHNEQFF TGTGCCACCAGCGGGGCTAGCGGTCACAATGAGCAGTTCTTC
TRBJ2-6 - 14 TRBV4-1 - CASRATSGANVLTF TGCGCCAGCAGGGCGACCTCTGGGGCCAACGTCCTGACTTTC
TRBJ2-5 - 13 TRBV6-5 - CASSYAVGETQYF TGTGCCAGCAGTTACGCCGTGGGGGAGACCCAGTACTTC
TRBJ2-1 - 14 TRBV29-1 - CSVEDRGGYNEQFF TGCAGCGTTGAAGATCGTGGGGGATACAATGAGCAGTTCTTC
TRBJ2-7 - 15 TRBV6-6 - CASSTTGLAPYEQYF TGTGCCAGCAGCACAACTGGGCTCGCCCCCTACGAGCAGTACTTC
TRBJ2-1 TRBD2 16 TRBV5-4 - CASSLRTSGGYNEQFF TGTGCCAGCAGCTTGAGGACTAGCGGGGGCTACAATGAGCAGTTCTTC
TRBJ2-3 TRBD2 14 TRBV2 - CASSGAGVPDTQYF TGTGCCAGCAGTGGGGCGGGAGTCCCAGATACGCAGTATTTT
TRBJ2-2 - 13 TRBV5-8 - CASSTGTGWELFF TGTGCCAGCAGCACCGGAACAGGGTGGGAGCTGTTTTTT
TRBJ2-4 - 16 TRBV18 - CASSPIGHLISNIQYF TGTGCCAGCTCACCAATCGGACACCTCATTTCAAACATTCAGTACTTC
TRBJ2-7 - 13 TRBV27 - CASSLRGQDEQYF TGTGCCAGCAGTTTAAGGGGCCAGGACGAGCAGTACTTC
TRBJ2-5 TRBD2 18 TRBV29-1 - CSVEGEREGLWAQETQYF TGCAGCGTTGAAGGCGAGCGGGAGGGCCTATGGGCTCAAGAGACCCAGTACTTC
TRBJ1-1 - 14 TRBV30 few CAWSAPGSDTEAFF TGTGCCTGGAGTGCGCCGGGGAGCGACACTGAAGCTTTCTTT
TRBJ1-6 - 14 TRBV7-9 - CASSLAMGDSPLHF TGTGCCAGCAGCTTAGCGATGGGGGACTCACCCCTCCACTTT
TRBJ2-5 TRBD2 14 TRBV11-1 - CASTLWEGQETQYF TGTGCCAGCACCCTCTGGGAGGGTCAAGAGACCCAGTACTTC
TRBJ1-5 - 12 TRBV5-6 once CASSSTGQPQHF TGTGCCAGCAGCTCCACTGGTCAGCCCCAGCATTTT
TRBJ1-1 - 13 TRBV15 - CAISGGLNTEAFF TGTGCCATTAGCGGGGGCTTGAACACTGAAGCTTTCTTT